These 4 T cell receptor beta chains originate from one sample sequenced in a study of CD8 T cells in Susac syndrome. The RNA, about 0.5 to 1 ug, was put through reverse transcription using random hexamers. TCRdb processed the immunoSEQ multiplex PCR reads anew with MiXCR; each CDR3 protein has one entry. The sample comprises some 160,000 distinct CDR3 sequences, approximately 94% of which are singletons, and roughly 0.11% rests with the top ten. The source material was CD4+ T cells from PBMCs. These receptors all stem from a human donor with Susac syndrome.

The chain has TRBV2 and TRBJ1-5; 8 bases are shared with TRBD1. V lost 5 bases, J lost 0 bases, and 3 bases stayed unmatched. The V gene's germline CDR1 is SNHLY and CDR2 FYNNEI. The CDR3 totals 15 residues. As DNA, the CDR3 is TGTGCCAGCAGTCGGACAGGGCTTAGCAATCAGCCCCAGCATTTT. Its protein is CASSRTGLSNQPQHF.

The chain combines TRBV12-3 or TRBV12-4 with TRBJ1-2, with 7 bases lining up with TRBD1. This CDR3 comprises 13 residues. J gave up 2 bases and V 5 bases, and 2 bases lay outside the gene matches. The CDR3, as DNA: TGTGCCAGCAGTAAACAGGGGAACTATGGCTACACCTTC. Its protein product is CASSKQGNYGYTF.

V is TRBV2 and J is TRBJ2-7; D could derive from TRBD1 or TRBD2 (5 bases each). Germline CDR1 and CDR2: SNHLY and FYNNEI. V lost 8 bases and J lost 3, with 14 bases in between. The CDR3 has 13 residues. In nucleotides, the CDR3 is TGTGCCAGCCGAAGTGGGACCATCTACGAGCAGTACTTC. Its translation is CASRSGTIYEQYF.

The chain has TRBV5-6 and TRBJ2-6, with D uncertain. Germline lookup yields CDR1 SGHDT and CDR2 YYEEEE. The CDR3 has 14 residues. V was pared by 4 bases and J by 5 bases, with 10 bases between. The CDR3 region is CASSPPSRANVLTF. CDR3 sequence (DNA): TGTGCCAGCAGCCCCCCTTCCCGGGCCAACGTCCTGACTTTC.